The 28 T cell receptor beta chains reported below all come from one sample, sequenced in a study of cytomegalovirus exposure and HLA in healthy donors. This PCR relied on a set of 60 Vbeta primers and 13 Jbeta primers. The protocol was immunoSEQ multiplex PCR, while the TCRdb copy is restricted to in-frame clones and leaves out a portion. The sample has approximately 110,000 clones; about 73% are singletons. What was sequenced was PBMCs. These receptors came from a woman in her forties or fifties in good health and CMV-seropositive.

CDR3 sequence reads: CASSGLRRGTDTQYF. The CDR3 DNA follows: TGTGCCAGTAGTGGACTAAGGCGGGGCACAGATACGCAGTATTTT. The chain carries TRBV19 and TRBJ2-3; D is perhaps TRBD2 (6 bases). This CDR3 is 15 amino acids long. V lost 5 bases, J lost 1 base, and 13 bases lay in between. Germline V CDR1 and CDR2: LNHDA, SQIVND (reference sequence). Drawing the rest from reference TRBV19 and TRBJ2-3, the complete variable domain is DGGITQSPKYLFRKEGQNVTLSCEQNLNHDAMYWYRQDPGQGLRLIYYSQIVNDFQKGDIAEGYSVSREKKESFPLTVTSAQKNPTAFYLCASSGLRRGTDTQYFGPGTRLTVL.

The chain links TRBV9 to TRBJ2-1, with 7 bases identical to TRBD1. Per germline, CDR1 SGDLS and CDR2 YYNGEE. Losses at the gene ends were 3 bases for V and 4 bases for J; bases not matched to a gene: 10. The CDR3 totals 16 residues. The CDR3 sequence: CASSGRSGTDYNEQFF. For the CDR3, the DNA is TGTGCCAGCAGCGGACGATCCGGGACAGATTACAATGAGCAGTTCTTC.

V usage is TRBV11-2 and J usage is TRBJ1-4; D uncertain. There are 16 residues in the CDR3. V lost 1 base and J 0 bases, leaving 9 bases between the germline ends. CDR1 and CDR2 (germline): SGHAT, FQNNGV. The CDR3 loop reads CASSLVFTATNEKLFF. DNA of the CDR3: TGTGCCAGCAGCTTAGTGTTCACAGCAACTAATGAAAAACTGTTTTTT.

This sequence joins TRBV7-6 and TRBJ2-5, with 8 bases aligning to TRBD2. The CDR3 has 16 amino acids. Germline CDR1 SGHVS, CDR2 FNYEAQ. V shed 4 bases and J 1 base; nucleotides not matched to a gene: 8. CDR3 coding DNA: TGTGCCAGCAGCTCACTTGGCGGGGGGCCCCAAGAGACCCAGTACTTC. Its protein product is CASSSLGGGPQETQYF.

The chain has TRBV7-2 and TRBJ2-7; tentatively, D is TRBD1 (6 bases). The CDR3 is 16 residues long. The V and J ends lost 5 bases and 0 bases respectively, with 17 bases between them. Germline V CDR1 and CDR2: SGHTA, FQGNSA. The CDR3, as DNA: TGTGCCAGCAGCCGTGACGGGACAACGAGCTCCTACGAGCAGTACTTC. As protein: CASSRDGTTSSYEQYF.

This chain joins TRBV6-1 and TRBJ2-7; D call uncertain. The CDR3 totals 14 residues. Germline V gene sequence: CDR1 MNHNS, CDR2 SASEGT. The V end lost 2 bases, the J end lost 2 bases, and 10 bases lay between the germline ends. Here the CDR3 reads CASSELGSTYEQYF. The CDR3 nucleotides are TGTGCCAGCAGTGAACTGGGCAGTACCTACGAGCAGTACTTC.

The genes are TRBV15 and TRBJ1-2; tentatively, D is TRBD1 (5 bases). Trimming left V 0 bases short and J 7 bases short, with 21 bases between. Per germline, CDR1 LNHNV and CDR2 YYDKDF (reference sequence). The CDR3 consists of 17 residues. CDR3 region: CATSRDPGGARGGGYTF. The CDR3 DNA reads as TGTGCCACCAGCAGAGATCCAGGAGGGGCGCGAGGAGGTGGCTACACCTTC.

The chain couples TRBV7-8 to TRBJ1-6; D is unresolved. The CDR3 spans 16 residues. In germline, CDR1 is SGHVS, CDR2 FQNEAQ. Between the trimmed V and J ends, which lost 5 bases and 9 bases, there was a span of 20 bases. The CDR3 reads CASSNFGVGRSSPLHF. For the CDR3, the DNA is TGTGCCAGCAGCAATTTCGGGGTAGGCCGAAGTTCACCCCTCCACTTT.

CDR3 protein: CASSPRTSGGIDTQYF. The DNA for the CDR3 is TGTGCCAGCAGCCCTAGGACTAGCGGGGGGATAGATACGCAGTATTTT. The J gene is TRBJ2-3, the V gene TRBV7-9; TRBD2 aligns across 14 bases. V was clipped by 5 bases and J by 5 bases; unmatched bases: 6. CDR1 and CDR2 (germline): SEHNR, FQNEAQ (reference sequence). The CDR3 is 16 residues long.

The chain combines TRBV9 with TRBJ2-3, with 8 bases matching TRBD2. The length of the CDR3 is 16 residues. The germline CDR1 and CDR2 sequences are SGDLS and YYNGEE. The V gene end was trimmed by 1 base and the J gene end by 4 bases; junction bases not matched to a gene: 8. CDR3 protein: CASSVQPGGASDTQYF. CDR3 nucleotides: TGTGCCAGCAGCGTACAGCCCGGGGGGGCCTCAGATACGCAGTATTTT. Full variable domain (outside the CDR3, taken from reference TRBV9 and TRBJ2-3): DSGVTQTPKHLITATGQRVTLRCSPRSGDLSVYWYQQSLDQGLQFLIQYYNGEERAKGNILERFSAQQFPDLHSELNLSSLELGDSALYFCASSVQPGGASDTQYFGPGTRLTVL.

The genes are TRBV18 and TRBJ1-2; perhaps TRBD1 as D (5 bases). The CDR3 has 14 amino acids. From germline, CDR1 is KGHSH and CDR2 LQKENI. Trimming removed 5 bases from V and 3 bases from J, with 13 bases in between. In DNA, the CDR3 is TGTGCCAGCTCAGGAGGGGCCGGTCACTATGGCTACACCTTC. Residues: CASSGGAGHYGYTF.

This clone turned up a few times. The gene calls are TRBV18 and TRBJ2-7, with 8 positions matching TRBD2. Germline values: CDR1 KGHSH, CDR2 LQKENI. The V segment lost 0 bases and the J segment 6 bases; nucleotides outside the gene matches: 10. The CDR3 is 16 residues long. CDR3 sequence reads: CASSPPAGGAAGEQYF. The CDR3 DNA follows: TGTGCCAGCTCACCACCGGCCGGGGGGGCCGCTGGCGAGCAGTACTTC.

The V and J genes are TRBV11-2 and TRBJ1-2; TRBD1 agrees at 7 bases. Germline V lookup: CDR1 SGHAT, CDR2 FQNNGV. Trimming at V came to 1 base and at J to 3 bases, leaving 5 bases not matched to a gene. The CDR3 consists of 15 residues. CDR3 region: CASSLARGQYYGYTF. CDR3 DNA sequence: TGTGCCAGCAGCTTAGCAAGGGGGCAGTACTATGGCTACACCTTC.

The CDR3: CAIALTDTGSTGELFF. The DNA for the CDR3 is TGTGCCATCGCTCTCACGGATACAGGGTCCACCGGGGAGCTGTTTTTT. The V call is TRBV10-3, the J call TRBJ2-2, with a tentative D call TRBD1 (6 bases). This CDR3 spans 16 amino acids. Germline values: CDR1 ENHRY, CDR2 SYGVKD. Between the trimmed V and J ends, which lost 8 bases and 4 bases, there was a span of 20 bases.

V is TRBV19 and J is TRBJ2-7, with D hard to call. Germline V gives CDR1 LNHDA, CDR2 SQIVND (reference sequence). CDR3 size: 14 residues. Trimming stripped 1 base from V and 2 bases from J, with 9 bases between. Here the CDR3 reads CASSIAEQAYEQYF. The CDR3 DNA reads TGTGCCAGTAGTATAGCCGAACAAGCCTACGAGCAGTACTTC.

The chain uses TRBV6-5 and TRBJ1-1; 7 bases match TRBD1. The V gene end was trimmed by 4 bases and the J gene end by 8 bases; junction bases not matched to a gene: 1. This CDR3 is 11 amino acids long. From germline, CDR1 is MNHEY and CDR2 SVGAGI. CDR3 nucleotides: TGTGCCAGCAGTTGGGGACAGGAAGCTTTCTTT. Translating gives CASSWGQEAFF.

The rearrangement joins TRBV6-6 to TRBJ2-1, with 15 positions matching TRBD2. This CDR3 has 16 residues. The junction had 5 bases not matched to a gene; V was cut back by 4 bases and J by 7 bases. In germline, CDR1 is MNHNY, CDR2 SVGAGI (reference sequence). CDR3 bases: TGTGCCAGCAGTTCCCTGGGACTAGCGGGGGGAAATGAGCAGTTCTTC. Residues: CASSSLGLAGGNEQFF.

The genes are TRBV18 and TRBJ2-1; D call uncertain. CDR3 size: 16 residues. The V gene lost 3 bases and the J gene lost 7 bases, with 19 bases spanning the gap. Germline values: CDR1 KGHSH, CDR2 LQKENI. CDR3 sequence: CASSPLGTGSRNEQFF. The CDR3 DNA is TGTGCCAGCTCACCCCTAGGAACTGGGTCGCGGAATGAGCAGTTCTTC.

The chain has TRBV27 and TRBJ2-7, with 7 positions matching TRBD2. The CDR3 contains 15 residues. V was clipped by 5 bases and J by 2 bases; unmatched bases: 9. CDR1 and CDR2 (germline): MNHEY, SMNVEV (reference sequence). The CDR3 coding sequence is TGTGCCAGCAGTCCTGGCGGGGGTCTAACCTACGAGCAGTACTTC. Protein product: CASSPGGGLTYEQYF.

V and J are TRBV6-5 and TRBJ2-2; 7 positions match TRBD1. Per the germline V gene, CDR1 is MNHEY and CDR2 is SVGAGI. V shed 8 bases, J shed 3 bases, and the junction held 6 bases outside the gene matches. The CDR3 runs to 14 residues. CDR3 region: CASSRQGYTGELFF. The CDR3, as DNA: TGTGCCAGCTCGCGACAGGGTTACACCGGGGAGCTGTTTTTT.

CDR3 loop: CASSLVGDSTDTQYF. The CDR3 bases are TGTGCCAGCAGCTTGGTGGGGGACTCCACAGATACGCAGTATTTT. V and J are TRBV5-6 and TRBJ2-3, with a tentative D call TRBD2 (6 bases). CDR1 and CDR2 (germline): SGHDT, YYEEEE. This CDR3 is built from 15 residues. Deletions cut 0 bases from V and 2 bases from J, with 10 bases between.

This rearrangement joins TRBV5-1 to TRBJ2-2; TRBD2 agrees at 11 bases. This CDR3 contains 16 residues. The V gene end was trimmed by 9 bases and the J gene end by 3 bases; junction bases not matched to a gene: 10. Germline V lookup: CDR1 SGHRS, CDR2 YFSETQ. CDR3 coding DNA: TGCGCCACACAGCCGGGACTAGCGGAGTACACCGGGGAGCTGTTTTTT. It is translated as CATQPGLAEYTGELFF.

V and J are TRBV7-9 and TRBJ1-5, with TRBD1 identical over 8 bases. CDR1 SEHNR and CDR2 FQNEAQ come from the germline V gene (reference sequence). This CDR3 has 16 amino acids. V dropped 4 bases and J dropped 1; count of bases not matched to a gene: 6. The DNA of the CDR3 is TGTGCCAGCAGCTCAACCAGGGGGCCGAGCAATCAGCCCCAGCATTTT. Its translation is CASSSTRGPSNQPQHF.

This clone was detected once. This rearrangement joins TRBV28 to TRBJ1-1, with a tentative D call TRBD1 (6 bases). Per the germline V gene, CDR1 is MDHEN and CDR2 is SYDVKM. The CDR3 runs 17 residues. V dropped 2 bases and J dropped 5 bases, with 21 bases sitting between them. CDR3 loop: CASSLVDGGGGRTEAFF. CDR3 nucleotide sequence: TGTGCCAGCAGTTTAGTGGATGGCGGGGGGGGCCGAACTGAAGCTTTCTTT.

V is TRBV5-1 and J is TRBJ1-3; a weak D match, TRBD1 (5 bases). Germline CDR1 SGHRS, CDR2 YFSETQ. With 6 bases removed from V and 4 bases from J, the gap between germline ends came to 11 bases. The CDR3 runs 13 residues. CDR3 in DNA: TGCGCCAGCACCGAAGGGGTCGGAAACACCATATATTTT. Amino acid sequence: CASTEGVGNTIYF. The full variable domain, in which reference TRBV5-1 and TRBJ1-3 provide the parts outside the CDR3, is KAGVTQTPRYLIKTRGQQVTLSCSPISGHRSVSWYQQTPGQGLQFLFEYFSETQRNKGNFPGRFSGRQFSNSRSEMNVSTLELGDSALYLCASTEGVGNTIYFGEGSWLTVV.

This clone came up a few times. This sequence joins TRBV19 and TRBJ2-7; 9 nucleotides match TRBD1. The CDR3 totals 15 residues. In germline, CDR1 is LNHDA, CDR2 SQIVND (reference sequence). Trimming removed 3 bases from V and 5 bases from J; junction bases left unmatched: 8. CDR3 loop: CASSIRTGVKNEQYF. The CDR3 DNA is TGTGCCAGTAGTATCCGGACAGGGGTAAAGAACGAGCAGTACTTC.

The rearrangement uses TRBV6-1 and TRBJ2-1; perhaps TRBD2 as D (5 bases). Germline V gene lookup returns CDR1 MNHNS and CDR2 SASEGT. This CDR3 is built from 19 residues. V was clipped by 4 bases and J by 2 bases, with 24 bases between them. CDR3 in DNA: TGTGCCAGCAGTGGTGGCGGGCCCGCCGCTACTCCTGCCTACAATGAGCAGTTCTTC. The encoded protein is CASSGGGPAATPAYNEQFF.

In this sample, this clone turned up once. The V gene is TRBV7-2, the J gene TRBJ1-4; 7 nucleotides match TRBD1. Losses at the gene ends were 5 bases for V and 0 bases for J; bases not matched to a gene: 6. The CDR3 is 16 residues long. Germline-derived CDR1 and CDR2 are SGHTA and FQGNSA. The CDR3 nucleotides are TGTGCCAGCAGCGTGAGCAGGGGGACAACTAATGAAAAACTGTTTTTT. It yields the protein CASSVSRGTTNEKLFF.